Listed below are T cell receptor beta chains from one sample, sequenced in a study of shared clonotypes between healthy human individuals. Clones were sequenced by immunoSEQ multiplex PCR, and TCRdb holds only the in-frame ones, with some missing. The sample has 2 million to 2.5 million clones, roughly 94% seen once. The specimen sequenced was naive CD4+ T cells sorted from blood. The receptors were gathered from a man aged 18-30 years in good health. Each CDR3 is given with its conserved first and last residue. A D gene is named only where the DNA matches it firmly. Not all rows give a size; the values are once, few, many and, for expanded clones, a class.

clone_size	v_call	j_call	d_call	cdr3_aa	cdr3_nt
.	TRBV11-2	TRBJ2-7	TRBD2	CASSFSGRALDEQYF	TGTGCCAGCAGCTTTAGCGGGAGGGCCCTGGACGAGCAGTACTTC
.	TRBV10-3	TRBJ2-4	.	CAISEGFAGKNIQYF	TGTGCCATCAGTGAAGGGTTTGCTGGCAAAAACATTCAGTACTTC
.	TRBV6-1	TRBJ1-1	.	CASRGAGLELAFF	TGTGCCAGCAGGGGAGCAGGTTTGGAATTAGCTTTCTTT
.	TRBV28	TRBJ1-1	.	CASRTTGTGLGTEAFF	TGTGCCAGCAGAACAACAGGGACGGGACTGGGAACTGAAGCTTTCTTT
.	TRBV7-6	TRBJ2-7	.	CASSLEDGTYEQYF	TGTGCCAGCAGCTTAGAGGACGGGACCTACGAGCAGTACTTC
.	TRBV30	TRBJ2-7	TRBD2	CAFRLAGGYEQYF	TGTGCCTTCAGACTAGCGGGGGGGTACGAGCAGTACTTC
.	TRBV4-1	TRBJ1-1	.	CASRKRGNTEAFF	TGCGCCAGCAGGAAACGGGGGAACACTGAAGCTTTCTTT
.	TRBV5-6	TRBJ2-3	.	CASSLLRGDTDTQYF	TGTGCCAGCAGCTTGCTCAGGGGGGACACAGATACGCAGTATTTT
.	TRBV11-2	TRBJ2-7	TRBD1	CASRGQGDFYEQYF	TGTGCCAGCAGAGGACAGGGGGACTTTTACGAGCAGTACTTC
.	TRBV7-3	TRBJ2-7	.	CASSLRPGLGYEQYF	TGTGCCAGCAGCTTAAGGCCAGGGTTAGGCTACGAGCAGTACTTC
.	TRBV7-9	TRBJ2-7	.	CASSLWLGTRDHEQYF	TGTGCCAGCAGCTTATGGCTCGGGACAAGGGACCACGAGCAGTACTTC
once	TRBV28	TRBJ1-2	TRBD1	CASTRTGTNYGYTF	TGTGCCAGCACCCGGACAGGAACTAACTATGGCTACACCTTC
.	TRBV21-1	TRBJ2-5	.	CASTGEAPVRETQYF	TGTGCCAGCACAGGGGAAGCTCCAGTACGGGAGACCCAGTACTTC
.	TRBV9	TRBJ2-3	.	CASSVADSSTDTQYF	TGTGCCAGCAGCGTAGCTGACTCCAGCACAGATACGCAGTATTTT
.	TRBV7-2	TRBJ2-7	.	CASSRRGPYGNYEQYF	TGTGCCAGCAGCCGCCGTGGGCCATACGGAAACTACGAGCAGTACTTC
.	TRBV6-5	TRBJ1-1	.	CASSLNGGNTEAFF	TGTGCCAGCAGCCTCAATGGGGGGAACACTGAAGCTTTCTTT
.	TRBV6-5	TRBJ1-3	TRBD1	CASSLRTGSSGNTIYF	TGTGCCAGCAGTTTGCGGACAGGAAGCTCTGGAAACACCATATATTTT
.	TRBV5-1	TRBJ1-2	.	CASSLTGLNYGYTF	TGCGCCAGCAGCTTAACAGGTCTGAACTATGGCTACACCTTC
.	TRBV4-3	TRBJ2-7	TRBD2	CASSQALAGAYEQYF	TGCGCCAGCAGCCAAGCACTAGCGGGGGCCTACGAGCAGTACTTC
.	TRBV7-8	TRBJ2-7	.	CASSHQGYEQYF	TGTGCCAGCAGTCACCAGGGCTACGAGCAGTACTTC
.	TRBV19	TRBJ2-1	TRBD1	CASNFRTDRGYNEQFF	TGTGCCAGTAATTTTCGGACTGACAGGGGATACAATGAGCAGTTCTTC
.	TRBV11-3	TRBJ2-3	.	CASSNIVPLGRVLGQYF	TGTGCCAGCAGCAACATCGTGCCCCTCGGACGAGTCCTTGGGCAGTATTTT
once	TRBV5-1	TRBJ1-4	TRBD1	CASSLAGGNNEKLFF	TGCGCCAGCAGCTTGGCAGGGGGAAATAATGAAAAACTGTTTTTT
many	TRBV25-1	TRBJ2-1	TRBD2	CASSRTSVTYNEQFF	TGTGCCAGCAGCAGGACTAGCGTGACCTACAATGAGCAGTTCTTC